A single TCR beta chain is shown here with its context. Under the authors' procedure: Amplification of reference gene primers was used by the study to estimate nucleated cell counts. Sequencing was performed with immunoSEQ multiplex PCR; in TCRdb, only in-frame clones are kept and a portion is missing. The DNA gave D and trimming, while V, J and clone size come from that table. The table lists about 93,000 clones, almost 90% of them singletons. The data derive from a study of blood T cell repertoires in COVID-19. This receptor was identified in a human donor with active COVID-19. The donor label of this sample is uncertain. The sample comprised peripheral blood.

CDR3 amino acids: CASSSNPGGYGYTF. The DNA of the CDR3 is TGTGCCAGCAGTTCAAACCCGGGAGGCTATGGCTACACCTTC. The genes are TRBV6-5 and TRBJ1-2; no clear D. V shed 4 bases and J shed 4 bases, with 13 bases lying between them. Germline CDR1 and CDR2: MNHEY and SVGAGI. This CDR3 has 14 amino acids.